Below are 19 T cell receptor beta chains sequenced from a single sample in a study of blood T cell repertoires in COVID-19 (dated by TCRdb to 2018 to 2021). The protocol used for the library was the immunoSEQ multiplex PCR assay. The source is immuneACCESS, and TCRdb retained only in-frame sequences with V and J called. Part of the clones is not carried over; for the studies checked, unresolved V genes explain less than half of this, and the remainder is unexplained. This sample has approximately 300,000 clones in its table, and more than 85% of those were observed once. Jointly, the top ten make up around 4.4% of the sample. Sequencing was carried out using peripheral blood. These receptors came from a middle-aged man with acute or convalescent COVID-19.

V gene TRBV21-1 combines with J gene TRBJ2-1; the table gives TRBD1 as D, unverified against the DNA. TRBV21-1 is marked as a pseudogene. The CDR3 loop spans 16 amino acids. The CDR3 is CASSQKTGKSYNEQFF. CDR3 DNA sequence: TGTGCCAGCAGCCAAAAGACAGGGAAGTCCTACAATGAGCAGTTCTTC.

The V gene is TRBV6-2 or TRBV6-3, the J gene TRBJ1-5, with D unclear. The CDR3 is made up of 15 amino acids. Trimming removed 5 bases at V and 10 bases at J, with 21 bases between. Looked up from germline, CDR1 is MNHEY and CDR2 is SVGEGT. CDR3 sequence reads: CASSPHQAVQVPQHF. DNA for the CDR3: TGTGCCAGCAGTCCCCACCAGGCAGTTCAGGTCCCCCAGCATTTT.

This clone was found a few times. This chain joins TRBV7-2 and TRBJ1-2; D is possibly TRBD1 (6 bases). Trimming removed 0 bases at V and 6 bases at J, with 11 bases between. CDR1 SGHTA and CDR2 FQGNSA come from the germline V gene. This CDR3 is built from 14 residues. CDR3 region: CASSLAWQGNGYTF. In DNA, the CDR3 is TGTGCCAGCAGCTTAGCGTGGCAGGGGAATGGCTACACCTTC.

J is TRBJ1-1 and V is TRBV30; 7 bases agree with TRBD1. Germline trimming cut 0 bases from V and 1 base from J; bases unmatched to any gene: 8. Germline values: CDR1 GTSNPN, CDR2 SVGIG (reference sequence). This CDR3 is 16 amino acids long. The CDR3 DNA follows: TGTGCCTGGAGTGTCGGGACAGTTTTCACGAACACTGAAGCTTTCTTT. This sequence encodes CAWSVGTVFTNTEAFF. The full variable domain, completed using reference TRBV30 and TRBJ1-1, is SQTIHQWPATLVQPVGSPLSLECTVEGTSNPNLYWYRQAAGRGLQLLFYSVGIGQISSEVPQNLSASRPQDRQFILSSKKLLLSDSGFYLCAWSVGTVFTNTEAFFGQGTRLTVV.

The chain is built from TRBV2 and TRBJ2-2; tentatively, D is TRBD1 (6 bases). Germline loops: CDR1 SNHLY, CDR2 FYNNEI. CDR3 size: 15 residues. V lost 3 bases and J 6 bases, leaving 14 bases between the germline ends. CDR3 in amino acids: CASSEVGAGAGELFF. In DNA form, the CDR3 reads TGTGCCAGCAGTGAGGTGGGGGCTGGGGCCGGGGAGCTGTTTTTT.

A few counts support this clone. The CDR3 sequence is CASSTGGTGFNSPLHF. The CDR3 DNA follows: TGTGCCAGCAGCACAGGAGGGACAGGGTTTAATTCACCCCTCCACTTT. The rearrangement joins TRBV5-4 to TRBJ1-6; 9 bases fit TRBD1. V lost 4 bases and J lost 6; bases outside the gene matches: 8. The CDR3 is 16 amino acids. The germline V gene has CDR1 SGHNT and CDR2 YYREEE (reference sequence).

This rearrangement joins TRBV3-1 (or the pseudogene TRBV3-2) to TRBJ2-7, with 11 nucleotides matching TRBD2. Germline CDR1 LGHDT, CDR2 YNNKEL (reference sequence). The CDR3 sequence is 13 residues long. The J segment lost 7 bases and the V segment lost 2 bases, leaving 1 base of the junction unmatched. The CDR3 here is CASSQLAGGEQYF. As DNA, the CDR3 is TGTGCCAGCAGCCAACTAGCGGGGGGTGAGCAGTACTTC.

The chain has TRBV7-6 and TRBJ2-1, with TRBD2 identical over 13 bases. This CDR3 comprises 17 residues. Germline loops: CDR1 SGHVS, CDR2 FNYEAQ. Losses at the gene ends were 2 bases for V and 7 bases for J; bases not matched to a gene: 8. In nucleotides, the CDR3 is TGTGCCAGCAGCTTACGAACCGGGACTAGCGGGGTAAATGAGCAGTTCTTC. Protein: CASSLRTGTSGVNEQFF.

Many counts were recorded for this clone. Other DNA sequences within the sample encode an identical CDR3. The rearrangement links TRBV5-1 to TRBJ1-4; D call uncertain. From germline, CDR1 is SGHRS and CDR2 YFSETQ. CDR3 size: 14 residues. The V end was cut by 4 bases, the J end by 0 bases, with 7 bases between. The CDR3 bases are TGCGCCAGCAGCCTGACTGCAACTAATGAAAAACTGTTTTTT. This encodes CASSLTATNEKLFF.

The chain employs TRBV7-2 and TRBJ1-6, with D maybe TRBD1 (5 bases). The CDR3 sequence is 17 residues long. V gave up 3 bases and J gave up 0 bases, with 12 bases separating them. Germline assignment: CDR1 SGHTA and CDR2 FQGNSA. CDR3 region: CASSFKGSSSYNSPLHF. CDR3 bases: TGTGCCAGCAGCTTCAAGGGGTCTAGCTCCTATAATTCACCCCTCCACTTT.

V is TRBV19 and J is TRBJ2-3; D might be TRBD2 (6 bases). This CDR3 is 14 amino acids long. V lost 2 bases, J lost 5 bases, and 11 bases lay in between. CDR1 is LNHDA and CDR2 is SQIVND in the germline V gene (reference sequence). The CDR3 DNA is TGTGCCAGTAGTATAAACCTCGGGGGAGATACGCAGTATTTT. It yields the protein CASSINLGGDTQYF.

This chain links TRBV24-1 with TRBJ2-1; a weak D match, TRBD2 (5 bases). CDR1 and CDR2 (germline): KGHDR, SFDVKD. The CDR3 runs 15 residues. The V end was cut by 0 bases, the J end by 0 bases, with 5 bases between. CDR3 coding DNA: TGTGCCACCAGTGATTTGCGGGGCTCCTACAATGAGCAGTTCTTC. It is translated as CATSDLRGSYNEQFF.

The gene calls are TRBV3-1 (or the pseudogene TRBV3-2) and TRBJ1-6; TRBD1 is a possible D gene (5 bases). Germline V gives CDR1 LGHDT, CDR2 YNNKEL (reference sequence). The CDR3 is 14 amino acids. Trimming removed 2 bases from V and 3 bases from J, with 5 bases in between. CDR3 loop: CASSQQGYNSPLHF. CDR3 sequence (DNA): TGTGCCAGCAGCCAACAGGGCTATAATTCACCCCTCCACTTT.

CDR3 sequence: CASSATGAGDTEAFF. CDR3 bases: TGTGCCAGCTCAGCCACAGGGGCCGGAGACACTGAAGCTTTCTTT. The rearrangement links TRBV18 to TRBJ1-1; 7 positions agree with TRBD1. The junction had 9 bases not matched to a gene; V was cut back by 5 bases and J by 3 bases. The CDR3 runs 15 residues. Germline CDR1 and CDR2: KGHSH and LQKENI.

The J gene is TRBJ2-5, the V gene TRBV4-1; TRBD1 might be the D (7 bases). The CDR3 loop spans 17 amino acids. Looked up from germline, CDR1 is MGHRA and CDR2 is YSYEKL. V shed 3 bases and J shed 2 bases, with 19 bases lying between them. The CDR3 here is CASSHSASTGRQETQYF. Here the CDR3 DNA reads TGCGCCAGCAGCCATTCAGCCTCGACAGGGAGGCAAGAGACCCAGTACTTC.

The chain joins TRBV15 to TRBJ2-5; 10 nucleotides agree with TRBD1. CDR3 size: 16 residues. Per the germline V gene, CDR1 is LNHNV and CDR2 is YYDKDF (reference sequence). J lost 3 bases, V lost 3 bases, and 7 bases had no gene match. The CDR3 bases are TGTGCCACCAGCAGTCCGGGACAGGGGAGTAAAGAGACCCAGTACTTC. Residues: CATSSPGQGSKETQYF.

This chain connects TRBV7-9 to TRBJ1-1; D call uncertain. Germline values: CDR1 SEHNR, CDR2 FQNEAQ (reference sequence). This CDR3 has 14 residues. Trimming pared 2 bases from V and 3 bases from J, leaving 10 bases between. In nucleotides, the CDR3 is TGTGCCAGCAGCTTATCGGGGTTTTACACTGAAGCTTTCTTT. It encodes CASSLSGFYTEAFF. The full variable domain, completed using reference TRBV7-9 and TRBJ1-1, is DTGVSQNPRHKITKRGQNVTFRCDPISEHNRLYWYRQTLGQGPEFLTYFQNEAQLEKSRLLSDRFSAERPKGSFSTLEIQRTEQGDSAMYLCASSLSGFYTEAFFGQGTRLTVV.

In its sample, this clone was seen a few times. This sequence joins TRBV19 and TRBJ2-7; perhaps TRBD1 as D (6 bases). CDR1 is LNHDA, CDR2 SQIVND, per germline (reference sequence). Between the trimmed V and J ends, which lost 5 bases and 5 bases, there was a span of 22 bases. This CDR3 spans 16 amino acids. CDR3 amino acids: CASSPIRGQGSNEQYF. DNA of the CDR3: TGTGCCAGTAGTCCCATTCGCGGGCAGGGGTCGAACGAGCAGTACTTC. Based on the CDR3 plus reference TRBV19 and TRBJ2-7, the full variable domain is DGGITQSPKYLFRKEGQNVTLSCEQNLNHDAMYWYRQDPGQGLRLIYYSQIVNDFQKGDIAEGYSVSREKKESFPLTVTSAQKNPTAFYLCASSPIRGQGSNEQYFGPGTRLTVT.

The V gene is TRBV5-1, the J gene TRBJ1-6; 8 nucleotides line up with TRBD1. J lost 10 bases, V lost 1 base, and 7 bases had no gene match. The CDR3 covers 15 residues. Germline V gives CDR1 SGHRS, CDR2 YFSETQ. CDR3 in amino acids: CASSLLTGEGSPLHF. The CDR3 DNA reads as TGCGCCAGCAGCTTGCTGACAGGGGAAGGGTCACCCCTCCACTTT. The variable domain in full, completed from reference TRBV5-1 and TRBJ1-6, reads KAGVTQTPRYLIKTRGQQVTLSCSPISGHRSVSWYQQTPGQGLQFLFEYFSETQRNKGNFPGRFSGRQFSNSRSEMNVSTLELGDSALYLCASSLLTGEGSPLHFGNGTRLTVT.